The next 31 T cell receptor beta chains were all read from a single sample in a study of T-cell memory formation after mild COVID-19. Using its own MiXCR run on the 5' RACE reads, TCRdb lists one record per CDR3 protein. The table has roughly 620,000 distinct CDR3 sequences, about 20% seen once. The source material was PBMCs or a T cell subset sorted from them (not recorded which). These receptor sequences come from an adult woman who had mild COVID-19 (a few samples of this study predate the infection). Cell type and time point are not known.

This clonotype occurred a few times. In nucleotides, the CDR3 is TGTGCCAGCAGCGTGGACCATGGACCCTACGAGCAGTACTTC. Translation gives CASSVDHGPYEQYF. The gene calls are TRBV9 and TRBJ2-7; no firm D call. CDR1 is SGDLS and CDR2 is YYNGEE in the germline V gene. The CDR3 is 14 residues long. V lost 2 bases, J lost 2 bases, and 11 bases lay in between.

J is TRBJ2-7 and V is TRBV28; D not certain. This CDR3 spans 16 amino acids. Germline CDR1 and CDR2: MDHEN and SYDVKM. V was trimmed by 3 bases and J by 0 bases, leaving 15 bases between them. CDR3 sequence: CASSFAIRIPSYEQYF. CDR3 in DNA: TGTGCCAGCAGTTTTGCTATAAGGATCCCCTCCTACGAGCAGTACTTC.

CDR3 amino acids: CAIRAGTVSSYEQYF. The CDR3, as DNA: TGTGCCATCAGGGCCGGGACAGTGAGCTCCTACGAGCAGTACTTC. The chain couples TRBV10-3 to TRBJ2-7; the match to TRBD1 covers 7 bases. The germline gives CDR1 ENHRY, CDR2 SYGVKD. The CDR3 loop spans 15 amino acids. Trimming at V came to 6 bases and at J to 0 bases, leaving 8 bases not matched to a gene.

The gene calls are TRBV18 and TRBJ1-5, with no clear D. The CDR3 extends over 14 amino acids. V dropped 2 bases and J dropped 0 bases, with 5 bases sitting between them. Germline V CDR1 and CDR2: KGHSH, LQKENI. CDR3 DNA sequence: TGTGCCAGCTCACCAACGGTTAGCAATCAGCCCCAGCATTTT. Protein sequence: CASSPTVSNQPQHF.

This clonotype was counted only a few times. The chain recombines TRBV11-2 with TRBJ2-1; 7 bases match TRBD1. The CDR3 sequence is 14 residues long. Trimming at V came to 3 bases and at J to 7 bases, leaving 6 bases not matched to a gene. Germline CDR1 and CDR2: SGHAT and FQNNGV. CDR3 nucleotide sequence: TGTGCCAGCAGCTTCCCGGGACAGATAAATGAGCAGTTCTTC. Amino acids: CASSFPGQINEQFF.

This clonotype was detected only a few times. CDR3 bases: TGTGCCAGCAGCTCGCGGACCTTGACTGCTAACTATGGCTACACCTTC. Translated: CASSSRTLTANYGYTF. This rearrangement joins TRBV7-2 to TRBJ1-2; D uncertain. Germline V lookup: CDR1 SGHTA, CDR2 FQGNSA. The CDR3 is 16 residues long. The germline V and J ends were trimmed by 4 bases and 0 bases, with 15 bases remaining between them.

In this sample, this clonotype turned up a few times. The genes are TRBV15 and TRBJ1-5; D ambiguous. This CDR3 spans 12 amino acids. Trimming stripped 5 bases from V and 3 bases from J, with 5 bases between. CDR1 LNHNV and CDR2 YYDKDF come from the germline V gene (reference sequence). The CDR3 region is CATSRDNQPQHF. The CDR3 nucleotides read TGTGCCACCAGCCGGGACAATCAGCCCCAGCATTTT.

The sample holds a few counts of this clonotype. The chain couples TRBV10-3 to TRBJ1-5, with unresolved D. The V end lost 7 bases, the J end lost 0 bases, and 4 bases lay between the germline ends. The CDR3 contains 12 residues. The V gene's germline CDR1 is ENHRY and CDR2 SYGVKD. The CDR3 DNA reads TGTGCCATCAAAGGTAGCAATCAGCCCCAGCATTTT. The encoded protein is CAIKGSNQPQHF.

The rearrangement joins TRBV20-1 to TRBJ1-6; D is unclear. V lost 0 bases to trimming and J lost 8 bases, with 17 bases between them. The CDR3 contains 16 residues. Germline assignment: CDR1 DFQATT and CDR2 SNEGSKA (reference sequence). CDR3 bases: TGCAGTGCTAGAGATGGAGGCAGGTCACCGGATTCACCCCTCCACTTT. As protein: CSARDGGRSPDSPLHF.

This chain joins TRBV5-6 and TRBJ2-5, with 7 bases matching TRBD2. V was pared by 1 base and J by 3 bases, with 18 bases of the junction left unmatched. The CDR3 covers 19 residues. The germline gives CDR1 SGHDT, CDR2 YYEEEE. The CDR3 here is CASSLPGTTPRAQKETQYF. The CDR3, as DNA: TGTGCCAGCAGCTTGCCCGGGACTACCCCCCGCGCTCAGAAAGAGACCCAGTACTTC.

The CDR3 sequence is CASGLGTDGYTF. Written as DNA, the CDR3 is TGTGCTAGTGGTTTGGGAACAGATGGCTACACCTTC. The V and J genes are TRBV12-5 and TRBJ1-2; D is uncertain. The germline CDR1 and CDR2 sequences are LGHNT and FRNRAP. V dropped 1 base and J dropped 6 bases, with 6 bases sitting between them. The CDR3 contains 12 residues. Drawing the rest from reference TRBV12-5 and TRBJ1-2, the complete variable domain is DARVTQTPRHKVTEMGQEVTMRCQPILGHNTVFWYRQTMMQGLELLAYFRNRAPLDDSGMPKDRFSAEMPDATLATLKIQPSEPRDSAVYFCASGLGTDGYTFGSGTRLTVV.

The rearrangement joins TRBV9 to TRBJ1-2; TRBD1 might be the D (6 bases). The CDR3 covers 15 residues. Trimming pared 2 bases from V and 4 bases from J, leaving 15 bases between. Germline V gene lookup returns CDR1 SGDLS and CDR2 YYNGEE. The CDR3 spells CASSVQDRSSYGYTF. The CDR3 DNA sequence: TGTGCCAGCAGCGTTCAGGACAGATCCTCCTATGGCTACACCTTC.

This chain uses TRBV29-1 with TRBJ2-2; TRBD2 agrees at 7 bases. The CDR3 extends over 12 amino acids. Germline CDR1 reads SQVTM; CDR2 reads ANQGSEA. The DNA of the CDR3 is TGCGGGGGGGTACAGGCCACCGGGGAGCTGTTTTTT. It is translated as CGGVQATGELFF.

The chain employs TRBV5-1 and TRBJ1-4; D is perhaps TRBD1 (6 bases). The CDR3 is made up of 16 amino acids. Trimming removed 0 bases at V and 8 bases at J, with 17 bases between. Germline CDR1 SGHRS, CDR2 YFSETQ. CDR3 nucleotides: TGCGCCAGCAGCTTGGCCCCAGGGGTAATCGGGGAAAAACTGTTTTTT. It codes for CASSLAPGVIGEKLFF.

This chain joins TRBV25-1 and TRBJ2-7; D is possibly TRBD2 (6 bases). Germline lookup yields CDR1 MGHDK and CDR2 SYGVNS. CDR3 length: 16 amino acids. Trimming shortened V by 4 bases and J by 0 bases, and 16 bases separated the two germline ends. The CDR3 nucleotides are TGTGCCAGCAGTGGGGGCCCTAGCGCGAGCTCCTACGAGCAGTACTTC. It specifies CASSGGPSASSYEQYF.

In its sample, this clonotype was seen a few times. The J gene is TRBJ1-5, the V gene TRBV7-2, with D perhaps TRBD1 (5 bases). Trimming stripped 4 bases from V and 2 bases from J, with 12 bases between. CDR3 length: 15 residues. Germline loops: CDR1 SGHTA, CDR2 FQGNSA. CDR3 sequence: CASSSRAQGNQPQHF. The CDR3 nucleotides are TGTGCCAGCAGCTCGAGGGCACAGGGCAATCAGCCCCAGCATTTT.

This clonotype has only a few counts. The chain is built from TRBV6-5 and TRBJ2-1; D is perhaps TRBD1 (6 bases). Between the trimmed V and J ends, which lost 8 bases and 6 bases, there was a span of 20 bases. Germline CDR1 and CDR2: MNHEY and SVGAGI. CDR3 length: 15 residues. The CDR3 is CASRTGIKVGNEQFF. The CDR3 DNA is TGTGCCAGCCGCACAGGGATAAAAGTAGGCAATGAGCAGTTCTTC.

This clonotype was recorded a few times. The chain carries TRBV12-3 or TRBV12-4 and TRBJ1-1; 8 bases align to TRBD1. The CDR3 is 11 amino acids. V lost 8 bases, J lost 8 bases, and 4 bases stayed unmatched. The CDR3: CASGAGGEAFF. The CDR3, as DNA: TGTGCCAGCGGCGCAGGGGGCGAAGCTTTCTTT.

A few counts support this clonotype. The chain joins TRBV27 to TRBJ1-2, with 9 bases fitting TRBD1. With 6 bases clipped from V and 2 bases from J, the junction kept 10 bases outside the gene matches. The CDR3 is 16 amino acids. Germline lookup yields CDR1 MNHEY and CDR2 SMNVEV (reference sequence). CDR3 in DNA: TGTGCCAGCAGACCGGACAGGGGTAAGGCGAACTATGGCTACACCTTC. Amino acid sequence: CASRPDRGKANYGYTF.

This clonotype was detected a few times. The chain couples TRBV7-3 to TRBJ2-1; 9 positions match TRBD2. CDR3 length equals 16 residues. J lost 0 bases, V lost 3 bases, and 3 bases had no gene match. In germline, CDR1 is SGHTA, CDR2 FQGTGA. The CDR3 DNA is TGTGCCAGCAGCTTGAATAGCGGGAGCTCCTACAATGAGCAGTTCTTC. Its translation: CASSLNSGSSYNEQFF.

J is TRBJ2-1 and V is TRBV7-6; D is ambiguous. Between the trimmed V and J ends, which lost 0 bases and 0 bases, there was a span of 9 bases. Germline CDR1 and CDR2: SGHVS and FNYEAQ. This CDR3 is built from 16 residues. CDR3 region: CASSLAARSSYNEQFF. DNA of the CDR3: TGTGCCAGCAGCTTAGCGGCGAGGAGCTCCTACAATGAGCAGTTCTTC.

The chain has TRBV27 and TRBJ2-5; a possible D gene is TRBD2 (6 bases). The CDR3 covers 12 residues. With 8 bases removed from V and 14 bases from J, the gap between germline ends came to 21 bases. The germline V gene has CDR1 MNHEY and CDR2 SMNVEV (reference sequence). The CDR3 nucleotides read TGTGCCAGCTCAAAAGGCGGGGACGCTCCCTACTTC. Protein: CASSKGGDAPYF.

V is TRBV27 and J is TRBJ2-2, with a weak D call TRBD1 (6 bases). V lost 5 bases, J lost 1 base, and 14 bases lay in between. The CDR3 length is 16 residues. In germline, CDR1 is MNHEY, CDR2 SMNVEV (reference sequence). The CDR3 nucleotides are TGTGCCAGCAGTCATCCCGGACAGTGGAACACCGGGGAGCTGTTTTTT. Translating it yields CASSHPGQWNTGELFF.

Written as DNA, the CDR3 is TGTGCCAGCTCACCACAGGCCATGAACACTGAAGCTTTCTTT. This encodes CASSPQAMNTEAFF. The chain recombines TRBV18 with TRBJ1-1; no clear D gene. Trimming pared 1 base from V and 0 bases from J, leaving 6 bases between. The CDR3 spans 14 residues. From germline, CDR1 is KGHSH and CDR2 LQKENI.

This clonotype was detected ten times or more. The CDR3 loop is CASRNRDYFTDTQYF. CDR3 nucleotide sequence: TGCGCCAGCAGAAACCGGGACTACTTCACAGATACGCAGTATTTT. The chain combines TRBV5-1 with TRBJ2-3; TRBD2 matches 7 bases. CDR1 and CDR2 from the germline V gene are SGHRS and YFSETQ. V lost 5 bases and J lost 2; bases outside the gene matches: 8. The CDR3 loop spans 15 amino acids.

CDR3 residues: CSARDRSGARGRMETQYF. The CDR3 nucleotides read TGCAGTGCTAGAGACCGTAGCGGCGCAAGGGGGCGTATGGAGACCCAGTACTTC. The V call is TRBV20-1, the J call TRBJ2-5; tentatively, D is TRBD1 (7 bases). The CDR3 sequence is 18 residues long. V lost 0 bases, J lost 5 bases, and 25 bases lay in between. Germline CDR1 reads DFQATT; CDR2 reads SNEGSKA (reference sequence).

The gene calls are TRBV7-2 and TRBJ2-3; D is undetermined. The germline V gene encodes CDR1 SGHTA and CDR2 FQGNSA. The CDR3 length is 16 residues. V was trimmed by 1 base and J by 0 bases, leaving 11 bases between them. CDR3 sequence: CASSLDATSSTDTQYF. The CDR3 DNA follows: TGTGCCAGCAGCTTAGACGCAACATCTAGCACAGATACGCAGTATTTT. Looking up the rest from reference TRBV7-2 and TRBJ2-3 gives the full variable domain: GAGVSQSPSNKVTEKGKDVELRCDPISGHTALYWYRQSLGQGLEFLIYFQGNSAPDKSGLPSDRFSAERTGGSVSTLTIQRTQQEDSAVYLCASSLDATSSTDTQYFGPGTRLTVL.

This rearrangement joins TRBV12-3 or TRBV12-4 to TRBJ1-2, with D perhaps matching TRBD1 (5 bases). V was cut by 8 bases and J by 5 bases, with 15 bases left in between. The CDR3 runs 13 residues. The chain's CDR3 is CASCPGGGYGYTF. CDR3 in DNA: TGTGCCAGCTGCCCCGGGGGTGGGTATGGCTACACCTTC.

This clonotype has only a few counts. The rearrangement uses TRBV5-1 and TRBJ2-7; tentative D call: TRBD2 (7 bases). The V end was cut by 4 bases, the J end by 4 bases, with 21 bases between. This CDR3 is built from 16 residues. The germline CDR1 and CDR2 sequences are SGHRS and YFSETQ. CDR3 amino acids: CASSLGPGRGAYEQYF. The DNA of the CDR3 is TGCGCCAGCAGCCTTGGTCCGGGACGGGGGGCGTACGAGCAGTACTTC.

The V and J genes are TRBV11-2 and TRBJ2-3; D gene ambiguous. CDR1 and CDR2 from the germline V gene are SGHAT and FQNNGV. Trimming left V 4 bases short and J 0 bases short, with 14 bases between. The CDR3 length is 16 residues. The CDR3 nucleotides read TGTGCCAGCAGCTATTCCGGCGGAGCTAGCACAGATACGCAGTATTTT. Amino acids: CASSYSGGASTDTQYF.

This clonotype was observed many times. The chain links TRBV30 to TRBJ2-7; 9 positions match TRBD2. CDR3 size: 18 residues. The germline gives CDR1 GTSNPN, CDR2 SVGIG (reference sequence). V was pared by 1 base and J by 0 bases, with 13 bases of the junction left unmatched. The CDR3 region is CAWSGSSRSGSGSYEQYF. CDR3 DNA: TGTGCCTGGAGTGGATCCTCCCGTAGCGGGAGCGGCTCCTACGAGCAGTACTTC.